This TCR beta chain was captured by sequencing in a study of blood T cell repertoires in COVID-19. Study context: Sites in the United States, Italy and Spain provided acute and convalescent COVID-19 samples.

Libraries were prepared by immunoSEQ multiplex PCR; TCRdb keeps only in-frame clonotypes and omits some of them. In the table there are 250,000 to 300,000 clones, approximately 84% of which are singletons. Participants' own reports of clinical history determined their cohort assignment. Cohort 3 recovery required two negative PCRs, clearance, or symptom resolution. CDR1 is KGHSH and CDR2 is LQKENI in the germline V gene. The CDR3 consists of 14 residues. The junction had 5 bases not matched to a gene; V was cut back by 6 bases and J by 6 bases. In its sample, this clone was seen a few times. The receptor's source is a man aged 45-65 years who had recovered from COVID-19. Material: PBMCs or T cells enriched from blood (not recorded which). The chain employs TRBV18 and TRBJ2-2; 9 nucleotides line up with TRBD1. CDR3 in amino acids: CASSRDRAAGELFF. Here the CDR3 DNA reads TGTGCCAGCTCCCGGGACAGGGCTGCCGGGGAGCTGTTTTTT.